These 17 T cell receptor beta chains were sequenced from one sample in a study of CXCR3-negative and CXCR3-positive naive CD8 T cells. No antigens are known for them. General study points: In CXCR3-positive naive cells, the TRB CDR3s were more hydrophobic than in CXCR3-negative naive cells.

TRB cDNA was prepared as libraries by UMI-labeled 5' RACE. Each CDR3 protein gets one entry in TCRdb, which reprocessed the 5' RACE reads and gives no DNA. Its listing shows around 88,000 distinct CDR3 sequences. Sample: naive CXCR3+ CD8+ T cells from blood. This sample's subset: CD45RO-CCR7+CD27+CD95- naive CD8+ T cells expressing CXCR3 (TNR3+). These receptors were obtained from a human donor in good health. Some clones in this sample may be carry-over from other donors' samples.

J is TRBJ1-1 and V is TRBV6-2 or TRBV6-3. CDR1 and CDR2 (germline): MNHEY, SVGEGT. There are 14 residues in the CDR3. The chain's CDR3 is CASSYSSENTEAFF.

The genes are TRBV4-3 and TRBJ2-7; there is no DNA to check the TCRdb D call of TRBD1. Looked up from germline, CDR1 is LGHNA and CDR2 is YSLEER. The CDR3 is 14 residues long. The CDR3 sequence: CASSLNRGPYEQYF.

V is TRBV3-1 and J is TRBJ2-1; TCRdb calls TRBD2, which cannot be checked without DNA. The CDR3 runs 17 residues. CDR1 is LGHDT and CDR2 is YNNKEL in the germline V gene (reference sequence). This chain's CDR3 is CASSEGRGLAAYNEQFF.

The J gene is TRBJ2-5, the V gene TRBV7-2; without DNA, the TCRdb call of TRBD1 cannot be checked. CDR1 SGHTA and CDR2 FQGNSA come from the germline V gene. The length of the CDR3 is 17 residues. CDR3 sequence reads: CASSRPPGRVYQETQYF.

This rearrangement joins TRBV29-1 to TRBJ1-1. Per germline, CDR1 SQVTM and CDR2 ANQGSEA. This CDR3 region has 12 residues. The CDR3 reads CSGLTENTEAFF.

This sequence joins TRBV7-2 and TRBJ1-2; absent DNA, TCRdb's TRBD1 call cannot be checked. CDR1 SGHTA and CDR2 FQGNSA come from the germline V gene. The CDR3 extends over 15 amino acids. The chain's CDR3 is CASSSGQGGPYGYTF.

CDR3 residues: CASSLGTGTRSVTQYF. The chain joins TRBV11-2 to TRBJ2-5; with no DNA, the TCRdb D assignment of TRBD1 cannot be verified. This CDR3 is 16 amino acids long. CDR1 is SGHAT and CDR2 is FQNNGV in the germline V gene. The full variable domain, completed using reference TRBV11-2 and TRBJ2-5, is EAGVAQSPRYKIIEKRQSVAFWCNPISGHATLYWYQQILGQGPKLLIQFQNNGVVDDSQLPKDRFSAERLKGVDSTLKIQPAKLEDSAVYLCASSLGTGTRSVTQYFGPGTRLLVL.

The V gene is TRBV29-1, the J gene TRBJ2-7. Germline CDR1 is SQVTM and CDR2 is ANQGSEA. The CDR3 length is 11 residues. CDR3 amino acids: CSVDSAYEQYF.

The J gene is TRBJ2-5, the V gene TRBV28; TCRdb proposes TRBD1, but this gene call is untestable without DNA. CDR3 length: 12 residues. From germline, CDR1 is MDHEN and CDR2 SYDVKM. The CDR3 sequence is CASTDSGETQYF. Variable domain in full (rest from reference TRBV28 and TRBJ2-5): DVKVTQSSRYLVKRTGEKVFLECVQDMDHENMFWYRQDPGLGLRLIYFSYDVKMKEKGDIPEGYSVSREKKERFSLILESASTNQTSMYLCASTDSGETQYFGPGTRLLVL.

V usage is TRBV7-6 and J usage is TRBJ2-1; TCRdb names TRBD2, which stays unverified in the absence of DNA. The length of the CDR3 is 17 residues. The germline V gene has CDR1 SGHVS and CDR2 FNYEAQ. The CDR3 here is CASSLDLAGGPNNEQFF.

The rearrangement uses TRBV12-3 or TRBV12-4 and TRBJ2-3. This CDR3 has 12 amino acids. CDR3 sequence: CASSDVADTQYF.

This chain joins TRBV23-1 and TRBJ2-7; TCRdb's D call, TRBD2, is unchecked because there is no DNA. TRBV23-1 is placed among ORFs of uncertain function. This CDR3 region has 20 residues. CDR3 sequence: CASSPNGSPLLAGLPYEQYF.

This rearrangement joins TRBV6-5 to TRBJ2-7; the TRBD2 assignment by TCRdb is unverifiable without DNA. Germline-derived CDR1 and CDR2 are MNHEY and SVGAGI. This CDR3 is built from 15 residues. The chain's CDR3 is CASSQGLAGLYEQYF.

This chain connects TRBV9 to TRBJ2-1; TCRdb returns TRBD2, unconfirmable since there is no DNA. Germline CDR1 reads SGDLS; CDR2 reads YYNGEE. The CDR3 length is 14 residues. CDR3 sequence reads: CASSVAGEAYEQFF.

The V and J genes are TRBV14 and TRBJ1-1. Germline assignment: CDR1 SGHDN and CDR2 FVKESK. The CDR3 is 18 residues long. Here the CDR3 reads CASSQGRYWKGPNTEAFF.

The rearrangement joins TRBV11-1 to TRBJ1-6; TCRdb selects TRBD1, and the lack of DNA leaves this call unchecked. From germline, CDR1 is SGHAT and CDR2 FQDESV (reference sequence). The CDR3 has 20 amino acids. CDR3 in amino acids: CASSSAPWSDPGSYNSPLHF.

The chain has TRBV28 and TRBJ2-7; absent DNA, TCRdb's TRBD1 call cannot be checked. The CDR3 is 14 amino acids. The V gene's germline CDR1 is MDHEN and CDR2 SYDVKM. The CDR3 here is CASSFEGRAYEQYF.